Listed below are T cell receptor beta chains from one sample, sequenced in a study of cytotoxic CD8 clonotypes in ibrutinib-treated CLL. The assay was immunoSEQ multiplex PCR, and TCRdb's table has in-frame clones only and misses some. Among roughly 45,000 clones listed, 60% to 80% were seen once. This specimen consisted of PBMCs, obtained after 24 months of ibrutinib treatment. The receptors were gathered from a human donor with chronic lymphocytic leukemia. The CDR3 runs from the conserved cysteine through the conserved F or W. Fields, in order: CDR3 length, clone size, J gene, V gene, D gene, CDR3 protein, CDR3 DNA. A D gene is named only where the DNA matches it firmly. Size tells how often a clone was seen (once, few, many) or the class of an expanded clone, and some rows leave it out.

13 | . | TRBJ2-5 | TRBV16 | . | CASSHWQQETQYF | TGTGCCAGCAGCCACTGGCAGCAAGAGACCCAGTACTTC
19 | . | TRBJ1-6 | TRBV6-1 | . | CASSEVLGLLGSYNSPLHF | TGTGCCAGCAGTGAAGTTTTAGGGCTTCTAGGATCCTATAATTCACCCCTCCACTTT
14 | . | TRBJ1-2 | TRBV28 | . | CASLPPVANYGYTF | TGTGCCTCTCTTCCCCCCGTGGCTAACTATGGCTACACCTTC
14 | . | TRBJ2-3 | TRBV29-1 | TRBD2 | CSVGTSGRVDTQYF | TGCAGCGTCGGGACTAGCGGGAGAGTAGATACGCAGTATTTT
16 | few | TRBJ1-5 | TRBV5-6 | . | CASSRRTSGSNQPQHF | TGTGCCAGCAGCCGAAGGACATCGGGTAGCAATCAGCCCCAGCATTTT
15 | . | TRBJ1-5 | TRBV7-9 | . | CASSQFGTTEGPQHF | TGTGCCAGCAGTCAATTCGGGACTACAGAAGGGCCCCAGCATTTT
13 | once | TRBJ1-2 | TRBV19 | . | CASSEGVLYGYTF | TGTGCCAGTAGCGAGGGGGTCCTCTATGGCTACACCTTC
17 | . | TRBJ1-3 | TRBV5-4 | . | CASSLGTGSFLGNTIYF | TGTGCCAGCAGCCTTGGGACCGGCAGTTTTCTTGGAAACACCATATATTTT
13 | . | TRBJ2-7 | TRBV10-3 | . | CAISDRTKGEQYF | TGTGCCATCAGCGACAGGACGAAGGGCGAGCAGTACTTC
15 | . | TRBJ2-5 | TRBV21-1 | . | CASSNPLGDQETQYF | TGTGCCAGCAGCAATCCCCTCGGGGATCAAGAGACCCAGTACTTC
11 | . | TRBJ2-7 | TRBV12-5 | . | CASGLKHEQYF | TGTGCTAGTGGTTTGAAACACGAGCAGTACTTC
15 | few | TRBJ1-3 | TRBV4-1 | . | CASSQAQGVANTIYF | TGCGCCAGCAGCCAAGCCCAGGGAGTCGCAAACACCATATATTTT
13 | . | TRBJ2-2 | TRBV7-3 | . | CASSLRVSGELFF | TGTGCCAGCAGCTTAAGGGTTTCCGGGGAGCTGTTTTTT
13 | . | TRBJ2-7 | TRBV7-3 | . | CASSLAGPNEQYF | TGTGCCAGCAGCTTGGCAGGGCCCAACGAGCAGTACTTC
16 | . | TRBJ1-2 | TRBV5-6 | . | CASSLNLRLPLYGYTF | TGTGCCAGCAGCTTGAACCTCCGGCTGCCCTTATACGGCTACACCTTC
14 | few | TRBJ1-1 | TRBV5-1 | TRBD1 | CASSVQGWDTEAFF | TGCGCCAGCAGCGTACAGGGGTGGGACACTGAAGCTTTCTTT
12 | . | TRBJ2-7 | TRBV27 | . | CASGRLAYEQYF | TGTGCCAGCGGGAGACTAGCCTACGAGCAGTACTTC
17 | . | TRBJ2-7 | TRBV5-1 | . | CASSLGLIDGLPYEQYF | TGCGCCAGCAGCTTGGGCTTAATTGACGGACTTCCCTACGAGCAGTACTTC
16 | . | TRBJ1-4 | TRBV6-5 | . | CASSYSQSATNEKLFF | TGTGCCAGCAGTTACTCGCAGTCGGCAACTAATGAAAAACTGTTTTTT
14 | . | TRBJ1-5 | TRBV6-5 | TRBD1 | CASSNSGGHQPQHF | TGTGCCAGCAGCAATTCAGGGGGTCATCAGCCCCAGCATTTT
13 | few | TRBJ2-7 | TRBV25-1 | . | CASSESLRYEQYF | TGTGCCAGCAGTGAATCCCTTCGGTACGAGCAGTACTTC
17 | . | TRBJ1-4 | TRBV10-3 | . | CAISVGGIGAGNEKLFF | TGTGCCATCAGTGTCGGGGGAATAGGGGCCGGTAATGAAAAACTGTTTTTT
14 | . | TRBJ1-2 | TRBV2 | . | CASSGGVTIYGYTF | TGTGCCAGCAGTGGGGGGGTCACCATCTATGGCTACACCTTC
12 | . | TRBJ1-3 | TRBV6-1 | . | CASSTSGNTIYF | TGTGCCAGCAGTACCTCTGGAAACACCATATATTTT